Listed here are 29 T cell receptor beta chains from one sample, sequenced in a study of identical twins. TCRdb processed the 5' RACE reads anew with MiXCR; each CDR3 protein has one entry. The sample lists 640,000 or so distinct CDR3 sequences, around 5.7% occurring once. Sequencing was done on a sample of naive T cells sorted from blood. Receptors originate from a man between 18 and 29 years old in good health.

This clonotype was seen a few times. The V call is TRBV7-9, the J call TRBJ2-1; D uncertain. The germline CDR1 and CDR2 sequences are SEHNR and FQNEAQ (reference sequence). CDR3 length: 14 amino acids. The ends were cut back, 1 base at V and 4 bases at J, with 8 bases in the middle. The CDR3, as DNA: TGTGCCAGCAGCTTAGACACCAGTTACAATGAGCAGTTCTTC. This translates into CASSLDTSYNEQFF.

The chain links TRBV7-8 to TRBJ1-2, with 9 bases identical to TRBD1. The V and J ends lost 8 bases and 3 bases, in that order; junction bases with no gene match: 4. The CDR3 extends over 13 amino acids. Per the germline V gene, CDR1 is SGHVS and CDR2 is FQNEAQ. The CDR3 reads CASGTGIDYGYTF. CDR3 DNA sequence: TGTGCCAGCGGGACAGGGATTGACTATGGCTACACCTTC.

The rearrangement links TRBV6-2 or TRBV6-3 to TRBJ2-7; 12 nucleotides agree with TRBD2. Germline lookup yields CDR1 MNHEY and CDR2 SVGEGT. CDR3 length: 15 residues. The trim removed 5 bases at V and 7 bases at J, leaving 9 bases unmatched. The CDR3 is CASSARLAGAFEQYF. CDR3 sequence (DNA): TGTGCCAGCAGTGCTAGACTAGCGGGAGCGTTTGAGCAGTACTTC.

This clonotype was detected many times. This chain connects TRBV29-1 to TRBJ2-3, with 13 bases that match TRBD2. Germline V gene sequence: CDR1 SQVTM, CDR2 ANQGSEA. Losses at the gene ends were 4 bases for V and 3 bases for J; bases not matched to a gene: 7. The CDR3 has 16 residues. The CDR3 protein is CSVGAGTSGITDTQYF. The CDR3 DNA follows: TGCAGCGTTGGGGCCGGGACTAGCGGGATAACAGATACGCAGTATTTT.

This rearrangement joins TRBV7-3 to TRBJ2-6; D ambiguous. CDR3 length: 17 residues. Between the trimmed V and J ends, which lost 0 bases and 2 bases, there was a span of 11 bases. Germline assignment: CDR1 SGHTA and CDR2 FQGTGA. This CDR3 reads CASSLTSRATGANVLTF. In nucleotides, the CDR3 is TGTGCCAGCAGCTTAACCTCCAGAGCAACTGGGGCCAACGTCCTGACTTTC.

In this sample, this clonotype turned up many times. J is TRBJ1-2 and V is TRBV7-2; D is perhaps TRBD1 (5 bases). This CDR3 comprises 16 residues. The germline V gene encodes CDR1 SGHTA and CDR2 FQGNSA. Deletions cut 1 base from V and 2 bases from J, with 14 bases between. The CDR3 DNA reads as TGTGCCAGCAGCTTAGATTTCCAGGGAAGAAACTATGGCTACACCTTC. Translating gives CASSLDFQGRNYGYTF.

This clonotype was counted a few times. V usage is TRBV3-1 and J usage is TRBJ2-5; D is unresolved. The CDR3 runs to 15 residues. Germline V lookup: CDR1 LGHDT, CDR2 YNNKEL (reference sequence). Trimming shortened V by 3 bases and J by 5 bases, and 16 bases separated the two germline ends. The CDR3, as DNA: TGTGCCAGCAGCCAGGATATTCACCTCTCGGAGACCCAGTACTTC. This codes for CASSQDIHLSETQYF.

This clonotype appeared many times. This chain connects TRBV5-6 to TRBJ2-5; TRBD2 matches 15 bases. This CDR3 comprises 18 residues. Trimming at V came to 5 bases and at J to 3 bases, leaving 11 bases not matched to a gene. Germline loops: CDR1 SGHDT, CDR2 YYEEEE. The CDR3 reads CASRSGTSGRIGEETQYF. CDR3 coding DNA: TGTGCCAGCAGATCCGGGACTAGCGGGAGGATTGGGGAAGAGACCCAGTACTTC.

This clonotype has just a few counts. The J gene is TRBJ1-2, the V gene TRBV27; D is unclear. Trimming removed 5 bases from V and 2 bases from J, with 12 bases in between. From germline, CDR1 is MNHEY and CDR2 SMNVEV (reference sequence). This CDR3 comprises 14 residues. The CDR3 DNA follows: TGTGCCAGCAGTCCCACGGGCCCGAACTATGGCTACACCTTC. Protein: CASSPTGPNYGYTF.

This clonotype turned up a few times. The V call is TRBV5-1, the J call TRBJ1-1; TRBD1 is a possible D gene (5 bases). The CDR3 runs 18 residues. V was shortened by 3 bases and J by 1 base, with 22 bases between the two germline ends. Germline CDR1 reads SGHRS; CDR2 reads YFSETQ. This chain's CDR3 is CASSYSLQGSSGNTEAFF. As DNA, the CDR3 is TGCGCCAGCAGCTACTCCCTTCAGGGTTCCAGCGGGAACACTGAAGCTTTCTTT.

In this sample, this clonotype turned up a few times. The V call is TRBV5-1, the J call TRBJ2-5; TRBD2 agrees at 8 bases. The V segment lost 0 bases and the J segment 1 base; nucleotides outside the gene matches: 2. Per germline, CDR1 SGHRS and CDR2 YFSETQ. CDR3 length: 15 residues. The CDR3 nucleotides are TGCGCCAGCAGCTTGGCGGGGGGGTTCCAAGAGACCCAGTACTTC. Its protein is CASSLAGGFQETQYF.

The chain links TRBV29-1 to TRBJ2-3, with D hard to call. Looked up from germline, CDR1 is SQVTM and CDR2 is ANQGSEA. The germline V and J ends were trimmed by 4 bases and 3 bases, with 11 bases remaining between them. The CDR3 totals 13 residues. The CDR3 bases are TGCAGCGTTGTCACCCCCCTGACAGATACGCAGTATTTT. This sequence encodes CSVVTPLTDTQYF.

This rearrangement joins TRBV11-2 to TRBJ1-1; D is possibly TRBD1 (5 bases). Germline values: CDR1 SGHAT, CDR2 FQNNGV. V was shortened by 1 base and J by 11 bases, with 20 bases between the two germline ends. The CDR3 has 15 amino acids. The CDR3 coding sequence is TGTGCCAGCAGCTTAGGGGCAGGAAGGGGCTTGAATGCTTTCTTT. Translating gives CASSLGAGRGLNAFF. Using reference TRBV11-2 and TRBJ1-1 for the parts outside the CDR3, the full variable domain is EAGVAQSPRYKIIEKRQSVAFWCNPISGHATLYWYQQILGQGPKLLIQFQNNGVVDDSQLPKDRFSAERLKGVDSTLKIQPAKLEDSAVYLCASSLGAGRGLNAFFGQGTRLTVV.

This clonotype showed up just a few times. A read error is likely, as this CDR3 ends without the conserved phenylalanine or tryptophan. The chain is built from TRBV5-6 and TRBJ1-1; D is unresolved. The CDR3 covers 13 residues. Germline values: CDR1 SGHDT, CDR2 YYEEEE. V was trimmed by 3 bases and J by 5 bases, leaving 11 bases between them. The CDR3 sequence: CASSSPAGTEAFY. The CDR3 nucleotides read TGTGCCAGCAGCTCTCCGGCGGGGACTGAAGCTTTCTAT.

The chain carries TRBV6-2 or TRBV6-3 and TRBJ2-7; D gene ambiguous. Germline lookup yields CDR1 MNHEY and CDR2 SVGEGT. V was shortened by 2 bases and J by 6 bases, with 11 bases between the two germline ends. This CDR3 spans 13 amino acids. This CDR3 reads CASSYVAHSEQYV. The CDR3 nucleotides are TGTGCCAGCAGTTACGTGGCACATAGCGAGCAGTACGTC.

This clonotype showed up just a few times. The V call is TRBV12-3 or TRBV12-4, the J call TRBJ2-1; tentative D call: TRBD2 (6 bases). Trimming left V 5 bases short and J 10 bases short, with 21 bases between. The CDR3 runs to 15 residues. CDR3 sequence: CASSVSGTPKEEQFF. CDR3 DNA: TGTGCCAGCAGTGTATCCGGGACTCCTAAGGAAGAGCAGTTCTTC.

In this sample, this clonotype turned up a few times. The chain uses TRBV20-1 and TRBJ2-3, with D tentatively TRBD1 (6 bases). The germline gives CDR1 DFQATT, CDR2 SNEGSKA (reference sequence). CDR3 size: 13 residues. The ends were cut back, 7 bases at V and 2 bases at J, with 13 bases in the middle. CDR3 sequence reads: CSVKDRITDTQYF. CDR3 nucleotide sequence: TGCAGTGTCAAAGACAGGATCACAGATACGCAGTATTTT.

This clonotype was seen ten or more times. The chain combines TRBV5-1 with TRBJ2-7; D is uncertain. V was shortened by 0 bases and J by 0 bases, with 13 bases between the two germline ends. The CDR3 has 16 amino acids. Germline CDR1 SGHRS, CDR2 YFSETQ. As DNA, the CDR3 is TGCGCCAGCAGCTTGGCTCCGGTGCCCTCCTCCTACGAGCAGTACTTC. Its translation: CASSLAPVPSSYEQYF.

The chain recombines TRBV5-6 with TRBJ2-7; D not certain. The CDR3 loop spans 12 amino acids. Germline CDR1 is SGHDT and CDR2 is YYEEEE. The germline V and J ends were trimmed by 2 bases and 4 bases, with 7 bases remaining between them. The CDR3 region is CASSLAEYEQYV. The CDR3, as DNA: TGTGCCAGCAGCTTAGCTGAGTACGAGCAGTACGTC.

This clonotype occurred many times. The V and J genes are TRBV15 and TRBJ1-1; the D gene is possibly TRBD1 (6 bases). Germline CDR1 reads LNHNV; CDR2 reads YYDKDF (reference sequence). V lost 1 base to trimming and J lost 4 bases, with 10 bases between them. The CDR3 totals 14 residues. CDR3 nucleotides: TGTGCCACCAGCAGAGCTCGGACAGTCACTGAAGCTTTCTTT. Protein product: CATSRARTVTEAFF.

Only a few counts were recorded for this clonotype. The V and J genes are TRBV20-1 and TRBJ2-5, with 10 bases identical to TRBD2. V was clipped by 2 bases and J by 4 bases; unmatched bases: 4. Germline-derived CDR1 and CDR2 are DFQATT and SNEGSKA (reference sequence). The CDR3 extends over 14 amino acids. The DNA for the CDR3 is TGCAGTGCTAGAAGCGGGAGGGGGGGAGAGACCCAGTACTTC. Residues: CSARSGRGGETQYF.

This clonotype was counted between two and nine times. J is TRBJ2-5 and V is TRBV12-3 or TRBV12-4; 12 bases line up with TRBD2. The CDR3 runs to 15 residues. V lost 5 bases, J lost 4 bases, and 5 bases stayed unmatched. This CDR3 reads CASSRLAGAGETQYF. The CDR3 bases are TGTGCCAGCAGTCGACTAGCGGGAGCGGGAGAGACCCAGTACTTC.

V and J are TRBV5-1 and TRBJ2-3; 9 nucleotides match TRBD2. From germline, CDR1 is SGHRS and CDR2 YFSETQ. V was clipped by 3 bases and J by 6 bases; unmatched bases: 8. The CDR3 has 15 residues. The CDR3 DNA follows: TGCGCCAGCAGCTATGTAGCGGGAGTGGGGGATACGCAGTATTTT. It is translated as CASSYVAGVGDTQYF.

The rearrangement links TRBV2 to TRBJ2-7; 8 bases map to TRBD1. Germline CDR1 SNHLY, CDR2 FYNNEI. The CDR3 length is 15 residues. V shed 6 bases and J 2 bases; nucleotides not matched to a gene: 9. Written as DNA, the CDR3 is TGTGCCAGCAGACCCAACCGGGACAGGACCTACGAGCAGTACTTC. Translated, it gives CASRPNRDRTYEQYF.

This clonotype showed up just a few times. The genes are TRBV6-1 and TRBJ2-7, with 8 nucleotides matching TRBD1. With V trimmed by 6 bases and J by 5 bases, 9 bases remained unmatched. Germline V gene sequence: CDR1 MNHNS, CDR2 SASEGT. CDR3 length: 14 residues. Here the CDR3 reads CASSVTRGHDEQYF. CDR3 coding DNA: TGTGCCAGCAGCGTCACCAGGGGGCATGACGAGCAGTACTTC.

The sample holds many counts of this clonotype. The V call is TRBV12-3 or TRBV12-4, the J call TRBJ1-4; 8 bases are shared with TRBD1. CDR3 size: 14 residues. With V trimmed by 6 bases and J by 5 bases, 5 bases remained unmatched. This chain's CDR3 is CASSRGQENEKLFF. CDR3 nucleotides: TGTGCCAGCAGCCGGGGACAGGAGAATGAAAAACTGTTTTTT.

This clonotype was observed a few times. The CDR3 region is CASSLPGSDQNIQYF. In DNA form, the CDR3 reads TGTGCCAGCAGCTTACCAGGGTCAGACCAAAACATTCAGTACTTC. The chain employs TRBV5-6 and TRBJ2-4; D is perhaps TRBD1 (5 bases). CDR3 size: 15 residues. The germline CDR1 and CDR2 sequences are SGHDT and YYEEEE. V shed 2 bases and J shed 5 bases, with 14 bases lying between them.

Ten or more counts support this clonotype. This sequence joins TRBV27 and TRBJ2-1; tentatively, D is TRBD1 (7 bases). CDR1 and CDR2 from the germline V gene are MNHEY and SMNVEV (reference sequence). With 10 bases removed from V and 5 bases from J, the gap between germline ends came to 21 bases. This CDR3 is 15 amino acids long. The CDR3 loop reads CANIPRDRDHNEQFF. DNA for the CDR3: TGTGCCAACATACCGCGGGACAGAGACCACAATGAGCAGTTCTTC.

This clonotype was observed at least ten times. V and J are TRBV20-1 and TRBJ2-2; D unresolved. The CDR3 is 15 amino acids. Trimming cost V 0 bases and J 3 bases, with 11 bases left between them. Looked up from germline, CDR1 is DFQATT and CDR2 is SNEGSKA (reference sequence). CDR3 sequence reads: CSARDRWLHTGELFF. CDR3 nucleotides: TGCAGTGCTAGAGATAGGTGGCTCCACACCGGGGAGCTGTTTTTT.